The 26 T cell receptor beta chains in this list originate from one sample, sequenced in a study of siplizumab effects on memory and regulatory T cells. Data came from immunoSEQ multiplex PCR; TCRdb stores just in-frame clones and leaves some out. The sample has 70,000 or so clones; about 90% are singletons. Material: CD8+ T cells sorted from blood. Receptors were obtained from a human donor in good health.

This CDR3 is CASSQSGDSPTNEKLFF. The CDR3, as DNA: TGCGCCAGCAGTCAATCAGGCGATTCCCCAACTAATGAAAAACTGTTTTTT. This chain uses TRBV23-1 with TRBJ1-4; no firm D call. TRBV23-1 is an ORF, with its function uncertain. This CDR3 has 17 amino acids. V lost 0 bases and J 0 bases, leaving 11 bases between the germline ends.

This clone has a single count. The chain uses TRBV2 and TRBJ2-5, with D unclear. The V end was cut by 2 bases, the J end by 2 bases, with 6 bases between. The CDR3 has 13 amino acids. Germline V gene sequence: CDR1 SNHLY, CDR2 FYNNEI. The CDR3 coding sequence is TGTGCCAGCAGTGAACCCCCGCAAGAGACCCAGTACTTC. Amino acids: CASSEPPQETQYF.

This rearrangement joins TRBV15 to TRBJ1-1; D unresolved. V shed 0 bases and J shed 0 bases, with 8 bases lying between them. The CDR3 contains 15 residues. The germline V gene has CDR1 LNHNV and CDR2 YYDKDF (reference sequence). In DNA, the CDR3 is TGTGCCACCAGCAGAGAGTTCCGGGTGAACACTGAAGCTTTCTTT. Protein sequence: CATSREFRVNTEAFF.

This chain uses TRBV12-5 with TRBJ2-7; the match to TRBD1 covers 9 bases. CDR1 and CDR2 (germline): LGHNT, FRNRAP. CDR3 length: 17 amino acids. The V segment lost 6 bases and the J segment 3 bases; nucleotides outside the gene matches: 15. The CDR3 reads CASGLIPTGGAGYEQYF. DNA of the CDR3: TGTGCTAGTGGCTTGATCCCCACAGGGGGCGCGGGCTACGAGCAGTACTTC.

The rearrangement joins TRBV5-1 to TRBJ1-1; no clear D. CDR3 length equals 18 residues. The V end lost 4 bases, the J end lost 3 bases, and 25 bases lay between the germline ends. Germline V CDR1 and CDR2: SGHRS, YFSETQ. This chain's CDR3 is CASSKGLRVGPEYTEAFF. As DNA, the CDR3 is TGCGCCAGCAGCAAGGGTTTAAGGGTCGGGCCAGAATACACTGAAGCTTTCTTT.

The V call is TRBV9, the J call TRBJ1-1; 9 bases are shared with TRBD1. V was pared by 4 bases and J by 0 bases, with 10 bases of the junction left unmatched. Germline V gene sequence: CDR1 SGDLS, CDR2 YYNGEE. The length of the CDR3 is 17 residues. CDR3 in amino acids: CASSPKQGAHVNTEAFF. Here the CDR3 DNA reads TGTGCCAGCAGCCCCAAACAGGGGGCCCACGTGAACACTGAAGCTTTCTTT.

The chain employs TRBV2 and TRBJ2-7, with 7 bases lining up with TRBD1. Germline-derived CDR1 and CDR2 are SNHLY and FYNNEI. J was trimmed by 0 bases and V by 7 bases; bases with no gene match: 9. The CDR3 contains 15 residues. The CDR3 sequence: CASTHGTEYSYEQYF. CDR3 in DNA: TGTGCCAGCACCCACGGGACAGAGTACTCCTACGAGCAGTACTTC.

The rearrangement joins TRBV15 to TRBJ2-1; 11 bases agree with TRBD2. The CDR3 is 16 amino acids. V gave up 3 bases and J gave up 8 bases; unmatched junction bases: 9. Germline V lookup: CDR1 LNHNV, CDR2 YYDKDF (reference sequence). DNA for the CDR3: TGTGCCACCAGCAGCTTAGCGGGGGGGCGCTTGGATGAGCAGTTCTTC. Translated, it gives CATSSLAGGRLDEQFF.

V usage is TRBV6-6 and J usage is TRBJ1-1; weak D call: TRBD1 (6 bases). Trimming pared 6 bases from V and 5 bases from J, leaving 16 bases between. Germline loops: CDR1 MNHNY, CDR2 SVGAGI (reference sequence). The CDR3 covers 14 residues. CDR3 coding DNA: TGTGCCAGCAGGGAGACACAGGGAGGGACTGAAGCTTTCTTT. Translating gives CASRETQGGTEAFF.

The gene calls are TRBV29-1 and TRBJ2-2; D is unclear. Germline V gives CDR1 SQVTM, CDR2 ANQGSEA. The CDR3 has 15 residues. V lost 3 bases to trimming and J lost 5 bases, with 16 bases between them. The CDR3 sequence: CSVESAEYNTGELFF. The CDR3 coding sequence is TGCAGCGTTGAGTCGGCTGAATATAATACCGGGGAGCTGTTTTTT.

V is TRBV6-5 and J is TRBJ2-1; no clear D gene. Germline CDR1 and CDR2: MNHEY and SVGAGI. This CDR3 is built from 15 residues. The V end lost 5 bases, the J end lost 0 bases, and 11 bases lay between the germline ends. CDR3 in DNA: TGTGCCAGCAGTCACGAGAGTAGCTCCTACAATGAGCAGTTCTTC. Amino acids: CASSHESSSYNEQFF.

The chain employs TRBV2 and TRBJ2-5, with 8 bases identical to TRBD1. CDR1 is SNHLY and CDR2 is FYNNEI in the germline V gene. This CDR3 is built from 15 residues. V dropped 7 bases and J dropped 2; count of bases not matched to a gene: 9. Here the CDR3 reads CASNFPGGVQETQYF. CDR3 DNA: TGTGCCAGCAATTTCCCAGGGGGCGTTCAAGAGACCCAGTACTTC.

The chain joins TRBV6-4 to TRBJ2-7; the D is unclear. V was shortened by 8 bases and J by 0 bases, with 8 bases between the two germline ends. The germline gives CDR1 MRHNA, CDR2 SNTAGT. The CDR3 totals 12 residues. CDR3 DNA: TGTGCCAGCGGCCGATACTCCTACGAGCAGTACTTC. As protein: CASGRYSYEQYF.

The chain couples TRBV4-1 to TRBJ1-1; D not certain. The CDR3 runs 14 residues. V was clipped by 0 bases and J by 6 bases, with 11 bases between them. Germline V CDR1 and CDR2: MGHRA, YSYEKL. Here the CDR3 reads CASSQDGGVSEAFF. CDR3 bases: TGCGCCAGCAGCCAAGATGGTGGAGTCTCTGAAGCTTTCTTT.

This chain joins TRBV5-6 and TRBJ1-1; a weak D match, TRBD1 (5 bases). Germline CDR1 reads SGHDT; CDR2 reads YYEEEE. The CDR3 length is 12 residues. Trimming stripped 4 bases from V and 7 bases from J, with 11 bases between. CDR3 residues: CASSPRDGEAFF. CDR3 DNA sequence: TGTGCCAGCAGCCCAAGGGACGGTGAAGCTTTCTTT.

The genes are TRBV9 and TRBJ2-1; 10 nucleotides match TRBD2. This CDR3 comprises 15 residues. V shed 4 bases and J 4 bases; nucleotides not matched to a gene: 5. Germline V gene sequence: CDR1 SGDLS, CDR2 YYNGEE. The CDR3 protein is CASSPRGLAYNEQFF. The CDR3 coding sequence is TGTGCCAGCAGCCCCCGGGGACTAGCGTACAATGAGCAGTTCTTC.

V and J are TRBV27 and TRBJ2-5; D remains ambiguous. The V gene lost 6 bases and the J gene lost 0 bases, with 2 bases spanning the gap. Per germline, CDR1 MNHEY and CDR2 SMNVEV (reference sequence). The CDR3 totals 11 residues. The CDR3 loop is CASRYQETQYF. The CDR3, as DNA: TGTGCCAGCAGATACCAAGAGACCCAGTACTTC.

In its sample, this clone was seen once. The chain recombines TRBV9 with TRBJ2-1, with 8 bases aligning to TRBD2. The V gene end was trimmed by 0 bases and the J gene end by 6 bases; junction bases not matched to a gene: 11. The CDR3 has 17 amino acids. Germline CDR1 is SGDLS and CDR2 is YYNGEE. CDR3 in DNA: TGTGCCAGCAGCGTAGAAGGAGCGGGACTAGTCTCCAATGAGCAGTTCTTC. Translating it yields CASSVEGAGLVSNEQFF.

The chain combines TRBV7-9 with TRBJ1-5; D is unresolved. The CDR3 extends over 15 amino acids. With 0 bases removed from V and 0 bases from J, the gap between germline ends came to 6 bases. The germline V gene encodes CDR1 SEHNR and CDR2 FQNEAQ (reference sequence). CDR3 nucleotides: TGTGCCAGCAGCTTAGCTGGGTCTAGCAATCAGCCCCAGCATTTT. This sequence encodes CASSLAGSSNQPQHF.

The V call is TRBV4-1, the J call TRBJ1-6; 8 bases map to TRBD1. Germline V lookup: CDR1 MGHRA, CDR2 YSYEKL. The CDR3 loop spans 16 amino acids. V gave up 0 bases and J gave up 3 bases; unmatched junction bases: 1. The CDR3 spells CASSQEDRDYNSPLHF. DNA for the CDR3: TGCGCCAGCAGCCAAGAGGACAGGGACTATAATTCACCCCTCCACTTT.

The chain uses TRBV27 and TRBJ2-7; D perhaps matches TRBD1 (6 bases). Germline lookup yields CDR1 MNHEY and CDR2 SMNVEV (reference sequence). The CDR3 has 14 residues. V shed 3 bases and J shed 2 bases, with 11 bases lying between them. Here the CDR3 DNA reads TGTGCCAGCAGTTTGAGGGGGTTGACCTACGAGCAGTACTTC. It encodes CASSLRGLTYEQYF.

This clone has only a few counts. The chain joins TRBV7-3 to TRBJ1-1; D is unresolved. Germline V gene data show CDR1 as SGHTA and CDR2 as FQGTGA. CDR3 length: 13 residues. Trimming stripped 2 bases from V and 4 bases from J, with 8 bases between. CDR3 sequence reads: CASSLGLGTEAFF. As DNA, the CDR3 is TGTGCCAGCAGCTTAGGGTTGGGCACTGAAGCTTTCTTT.

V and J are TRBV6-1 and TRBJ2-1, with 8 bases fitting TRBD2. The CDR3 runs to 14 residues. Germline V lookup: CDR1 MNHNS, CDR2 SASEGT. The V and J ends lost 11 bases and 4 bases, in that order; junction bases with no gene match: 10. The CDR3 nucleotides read TGTGCCGGAAAACTAGCGGCCCTATACAATGAGCAGTTCTTC. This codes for CAGKLAALYNEQFF.

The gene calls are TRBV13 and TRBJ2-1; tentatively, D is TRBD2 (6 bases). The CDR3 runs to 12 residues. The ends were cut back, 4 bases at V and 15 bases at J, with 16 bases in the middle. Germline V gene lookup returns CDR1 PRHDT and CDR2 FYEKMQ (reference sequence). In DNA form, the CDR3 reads TGTGCCAGCAGCTCCCGGGAGCGGACTTGGTTCTTC. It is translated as CASSSRERTWFF.

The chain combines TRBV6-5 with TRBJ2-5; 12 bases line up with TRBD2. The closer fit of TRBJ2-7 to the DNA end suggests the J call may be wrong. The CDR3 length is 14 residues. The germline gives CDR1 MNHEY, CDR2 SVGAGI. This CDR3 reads CASSTSGGTYEQYF. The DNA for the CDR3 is TGTGCCAGCAGCACTAGCGGGGGGACCTACGAGCAGTACTTC.

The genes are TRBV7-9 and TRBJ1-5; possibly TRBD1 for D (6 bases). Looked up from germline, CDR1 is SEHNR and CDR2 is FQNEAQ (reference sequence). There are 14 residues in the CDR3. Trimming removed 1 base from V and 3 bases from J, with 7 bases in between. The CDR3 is CASSLGGLNQPQHF. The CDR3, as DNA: TGTGCCAGCAGCTTAGGGGGGCTCAATCAGCCCCAGCATTTT.